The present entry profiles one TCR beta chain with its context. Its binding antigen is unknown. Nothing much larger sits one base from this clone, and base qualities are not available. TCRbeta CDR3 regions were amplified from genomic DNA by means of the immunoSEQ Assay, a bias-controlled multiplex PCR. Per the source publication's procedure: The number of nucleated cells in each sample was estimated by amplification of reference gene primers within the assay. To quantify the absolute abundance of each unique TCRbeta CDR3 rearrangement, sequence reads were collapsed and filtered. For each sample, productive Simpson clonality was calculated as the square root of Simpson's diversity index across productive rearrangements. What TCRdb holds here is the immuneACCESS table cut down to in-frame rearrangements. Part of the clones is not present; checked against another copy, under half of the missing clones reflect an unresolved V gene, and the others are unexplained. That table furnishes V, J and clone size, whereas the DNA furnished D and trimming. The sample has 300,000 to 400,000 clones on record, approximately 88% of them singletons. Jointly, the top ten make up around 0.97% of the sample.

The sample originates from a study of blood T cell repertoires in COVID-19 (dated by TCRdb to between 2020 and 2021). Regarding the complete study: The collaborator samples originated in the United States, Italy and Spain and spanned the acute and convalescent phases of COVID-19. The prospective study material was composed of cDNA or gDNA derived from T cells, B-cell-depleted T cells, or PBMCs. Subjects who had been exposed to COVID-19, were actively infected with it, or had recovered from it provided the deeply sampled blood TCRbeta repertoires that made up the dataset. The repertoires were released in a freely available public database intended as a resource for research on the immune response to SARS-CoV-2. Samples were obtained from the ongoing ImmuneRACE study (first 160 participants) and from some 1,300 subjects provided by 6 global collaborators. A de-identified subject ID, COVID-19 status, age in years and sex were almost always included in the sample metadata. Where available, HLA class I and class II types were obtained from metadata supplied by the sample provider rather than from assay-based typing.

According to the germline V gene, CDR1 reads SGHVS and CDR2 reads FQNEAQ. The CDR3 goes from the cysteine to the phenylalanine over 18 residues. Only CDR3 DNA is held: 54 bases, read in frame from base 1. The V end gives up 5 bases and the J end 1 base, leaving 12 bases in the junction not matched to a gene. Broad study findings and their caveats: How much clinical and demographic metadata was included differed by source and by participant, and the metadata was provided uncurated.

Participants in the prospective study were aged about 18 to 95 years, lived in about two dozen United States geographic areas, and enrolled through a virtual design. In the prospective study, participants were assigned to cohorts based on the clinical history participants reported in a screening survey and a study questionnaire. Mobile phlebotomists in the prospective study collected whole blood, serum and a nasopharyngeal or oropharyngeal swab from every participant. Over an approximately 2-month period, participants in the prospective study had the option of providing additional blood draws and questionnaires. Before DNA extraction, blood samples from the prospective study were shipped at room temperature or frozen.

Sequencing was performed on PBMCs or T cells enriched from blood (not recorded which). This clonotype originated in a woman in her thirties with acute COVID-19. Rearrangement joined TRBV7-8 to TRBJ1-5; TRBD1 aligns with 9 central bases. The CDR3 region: CASSEHRGLGFSNQPQHF. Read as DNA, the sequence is TGTGCCAGCAGCGAGCACAGGGGGCTAGGTTTCAGCAATCAGCCCCAGCATTTT.